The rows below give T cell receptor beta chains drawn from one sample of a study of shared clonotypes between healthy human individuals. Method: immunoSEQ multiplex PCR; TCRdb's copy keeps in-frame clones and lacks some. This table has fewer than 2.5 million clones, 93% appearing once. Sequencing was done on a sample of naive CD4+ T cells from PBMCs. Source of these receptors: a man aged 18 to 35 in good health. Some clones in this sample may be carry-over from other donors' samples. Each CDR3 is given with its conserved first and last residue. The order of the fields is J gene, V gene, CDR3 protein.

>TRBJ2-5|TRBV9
CASSATGTGQETQYF
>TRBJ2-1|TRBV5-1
CASKTDTSSYNEQFF
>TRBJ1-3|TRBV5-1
CASSLGRLNGNTIYF
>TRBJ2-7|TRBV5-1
CASSSASGSGTYEQYF
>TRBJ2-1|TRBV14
CASSRGTGAYNEQFF
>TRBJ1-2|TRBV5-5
CASSPFGEVRSYTF
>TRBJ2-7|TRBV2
CASVRDRGYEQYF
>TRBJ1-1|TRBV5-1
CASSLGIPGRDTEAFF
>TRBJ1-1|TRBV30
CAWARISTEAFF
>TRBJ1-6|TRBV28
CASSLSGQGKNSPLHF
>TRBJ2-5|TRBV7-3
CASSLRLGSETQYF
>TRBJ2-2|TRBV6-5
CASNMVAAGELFF
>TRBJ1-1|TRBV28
CASSLQGVNTEAFF
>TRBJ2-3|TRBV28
CASSPEGLSTDTQYF
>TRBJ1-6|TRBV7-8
CASSPGRAYNSPLHF
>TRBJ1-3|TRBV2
CASVNGAGPGNTIYF
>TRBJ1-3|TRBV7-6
CASSTYRGAGNTIYF
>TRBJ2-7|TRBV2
CASRRTSVSYEQYF
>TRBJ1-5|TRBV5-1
CASSLASGVGQPQHF
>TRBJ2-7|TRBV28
CASSLLSGGGYEQYF
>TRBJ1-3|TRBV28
CASSLLGDQGRNTIYF
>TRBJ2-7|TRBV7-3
CASSFQGPSYEQYF
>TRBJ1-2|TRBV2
CASSEWLGGGWYGYTF
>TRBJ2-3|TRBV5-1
CASSLVGTSGTDTQYF
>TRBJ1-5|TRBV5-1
CASSPGTGGSDQPQHF
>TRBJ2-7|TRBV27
CASKRGQGVTKEQYF
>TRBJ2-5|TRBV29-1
CSVGRERETQYF
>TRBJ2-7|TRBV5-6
CASSFHGEQYF